This TCR beta chain was sequenced for a study of T cells after yellow fever vaccination. This clonotype was detected a few times. The antigen remains undetermined. Template-switching 5'RACE yielded the TCR cDNA; a universal primer site and UMIs were added in the process. TCRdb fed the 5' RACE reads into MiXCR, producing one record per CDR3 protein. In the table there are under 250,000 distinct CDR3 sequences, about 7% of which are singletons. Study conclusions and caveats: Researchers noted that a small share of clonotypes showed up in both CD4 and CD8 compartments. Most primary-vaccination clones reappeared after the booster (about 95% CD4, about 90% CD8). The study found a weaker secondary response that peaked faster, day 5 versus 15.

Germline values: CDR1 SNHLY, CDR2 FYNNEI. This CDR3 spans 12 amino acids. Losses at the gene ends were 6 bases for V and 7 bases for J; bases not matched to a gene: 1. Sequenced here: CD4+ T cells sorted from PBMCs, sampled 15 days after the yellow fever booster vaccination. The V call is TRBV2, the J call TRBJ2-1, with 9 bases aligning to TRBD2. The TCR sequence derives from a young man who received the YFV17D yellow fever vaccine. The CDR3 region is CASRAGGNEQFF. In DNA, the CDR3 is TGTGCCAGCAGGGCGGGAGGGAATGAGCAGTTCTTC. Full variable domain (missing parts from reference TRBV2 and TRBJ2-1): EPEVTQTPSHQVTQMGQEVILRCVPISNHLYFYWYRQILGQKVEFLVSFYNNEISEKSEIFDDQFSVERPDGSNFTLKIRSTKLEDSAMYFCASRAGGNEQFFGPGTRLTVL.